This T cell receptor beta chain was recovered during a study of chemoradiotherapy in HPV16-positive cancers. Findings of the study overall: The functional HPV-specific definition rests on just a couple of HPV16-positive patients.

V was clipped by 1 base and J by 4 bases; unmatched bases: 10. Germline CDR1 reads MNHNS; CDR2 reads SASEGT. The CDR3 is 17 amino acids. Assay used: immunoSEQ multiplex PCR; TCRdb lists only in-frame clones, some missing. The repertoire has some 9,700 clones, roughly 78% of them found once; the top ten carry approximately 9.1%. In regard to this clone: Its antigen is unknown.

This clonotype was sampled from a human donor with HPV-associated anogenital cancer. This material was collected from a patient who underwent chemoradiotherapy. The chain uses TRBV6-1 and TRBJ1-2, with TRBD1 matching 9 bases. CDR3 sequence reads: CASSEVARTGGGYGYTF. The CDR3, as DNA: TGTGCCAGCAGTGAAGTAGCAAGAACAGGGGGCGGCTATGGCTACACCTTC.